A single sample is the source of the 30 T cell receptor beta chains below, sequenced in a study of long-term antiretroviral therapy in people with HIV. Survey-level immunoSEQ v3.0 assays were run. This table comes from immunoSEQ multiplex PCR, and its TCRdb copy is limited to in-frame clones, with some not included. The sample holds more than 15,000 clones, about 81% seen once. The material sequenced was unsorted PBMCs, taken 0.3 years after starting antiretroviral therapy. These receptors all stem from a man younger than 35 with HIV.

The V and J genes are TRBV6-5 and TRBJ2-4, with D tentatively TRBD2 (5 bases). V was trimmed by 1 base and J by 3 bases, leaving 13 bases between them. The CDR3 sequence is 16 residues long. CDR1 MNHEY and CDR2 SVGAGI come from the germline V gene. CDR3 in DNA: TGTGCCAGCAGTTACTTCTTGGTGAGGGACAAAAACATTCAGTACTTC. It translates to CASSYFLVRDKNIQYF.

The gene calls are TRBV7-9 and TRBJ2-3; TRBD2 matches 7 bases. With 5 bases clipped from V and 0 bases from J, the junction kept 5 bases outside the gene matches. Germline CDR1 and CDR2: SEHNR and FQNEAQ (reference sequence). This CDR3 has 15 residues. This CDR3 is CASSPRGTSTDTQYF. In DNA form, the CDR3 reads TGTGCCAGCAGCCCGCGGGGGACTAGCACAGATACGCAGTATTTT.

This sequence joins TRBV5-5 and TRBJ2-3; D is uncertain. V was shortened by 0 bases and J by 2 bases, with 13 bases between the two germline ends. There are 16 residues in the CDR3. Per the germline V gene, CDR1 is SGHKS and CDR2 is YYEKEE (reference sequence). CDR3 nucleotide sequence: TGTGCCAGCAGCTTGGGGGCCCAAAGGGTCACAGATACGCAGTATTTT. It translates to CASSLGAQRVTDTQYF.

The chain recombines TRBV6-6 with TRBJ1-1; no reliable D call. V was pared by 2 bases and J by 6 bases, with 10 bases between. Germline-derived CDR1 and CDR2 are MNHNY and SVGAGI (reference sequence). This CDR3 comprises 13 residues. The CDR3 protein is CASSYNGRAEAFF. The CDR3 region has the DNA TGTGCCAGCAGTTACAACGGACGCGCTGAAGCTTTCTTT.

V usage is TRBV6-1 and J usage is TRBJ2-5; 7 nucleotides align to TRBD2. Germline V gives CDR1 MNHNS, CDR2 SASEGT. V dropped 1 base and J dropped 4; count of bases not matched to a gene: 3. The CDR3 covers 14 residues. The CDR3 loop is CASSEGGGGETQYF. In nucleotides, the CDR3 is TGTGCCAGCAGTGAAGGTGGGGGGGGAGAGACCCAGTACTTC.

The chain joins TRBV5-6 to TRBJ2-1; D could derive from TRBD1 or TRBD2 (5 bases each). The CDR3 is made up of 12 amino acids. Germline V gives CDR1 SGHDT, CDR2 YYEEEE. The V and J ends lost 6 bases and 8 bases respectively, with 12 bases between them. For the CDR3, the DNA is TGTGCCAGCACCTTCCGGGGCGATGAGCAGTTCTTC. Protein product: CASTFRGDEQFF. Supplemented by reference TRBV5-6 and TRBJ2-1, the full variable domain reads DAGVTQSPTHLIKTRGQQVTLRCSPKSGHDTVSWYQQALGQGPQFIFQYYEEEERQRGNFPDRFSGHQFPNYSSELNVNALLLGDSALYLCASTFRGDEQFFGPGTRLTVL.

The CDR3 region has the DNA TGTGCCAGCAGATGGGACAGCATGAACACTGAAGCTTTCTTT. Translation gives CASRWDSMNTEAFF. The V gene is TRBV7-9, the J gene TRBJ1-1; 7 bases map to TRBD1. V was clipped by 6 bases and J by 0 bases; unmatched bases: 4. CDR1 SEHNR and CDR2 FQNEAQ come from the germline V gene (reference sequence). The CDR3 is 14 amino acids.

The chain recombines TRBV7-8 with TRBJ2-7; TRBD1 matches 10 bases. Germline V gene data show CDR1 as SGHVS and CDR2 as FQNEAQ. The CDR3 is 16 residues long. V was pared by 0 bases and J by 3 bases, with 5 bases of the junction left unmatched. This CDR3 reads CASSLAGTGALYEQYF. The CDR3 DNA sequence: TGTGCCAGCAGCTTAGCGGGGACAGGGGCTCTCTACGAGCAGTACTTC.

This chain connects TRBV6-5 to TRBJ1-4, with TRBD1 matching over 7 bases. V dropped 4 bases and J dropped 7; count of bases not matched to a gene: 9. CDR1 is MNHEY and CDR2 is SVGAGI in the germline V gene. The CDR3 has 15 residues. The chain's CDR3 is CASSFIGTASEKLFF. Written as DNA, the CDR3 is TGTGCCAGCAGTTTTATCGGGACAGCTTCTGAAAAACTGTTTTTT.

This chain links TRBV18 with TRBJ2-7; D may be TRBD1 (6 bases). There are 16 residues in the CDR3. The ends were cut back, 3 bases at V and 3 bases at J, with 18 bases in the middle. Germline V CDR1 and CDR2: KGHSH, LQKENI. CDR3 region: CASSPRYLTGYYEQYF. For the CDR3, the DNA is TGTGCCAGCTCACCGAGATATTTGACAGGTTACTACGAGCAGTACTTC. The full variable domain, rest sourced from reference TRBV18 and TRBJ2-7, is NAGVMQNPRHLVRRRGQEARLRCSPMKGHSHVYWYRQLPEEGLKFMVYLQKENIIDESGMPKERFSAEFPKEGPSILRIQQVVRGDSAAYFCASSPRYLTGYYEQYFGPGTRLTVT.

The chain joins TRBV15 to TRBJ1-5; D unclear. Germline assignment: CDR1 LNHNV and CDR2 YYDKDF (reference sequence). The CDR3 is 13 residues long. Trimming cost V 0 bases and J 6 bases, with 6 bases left between them. The CDR3 region is CATSRDLVQPQHF. As DNA, the CDR3 is TGTGCCACCAGCAGAGATCTCGTTCAGCCCCAGCATTTT.

The chain combines TRBV5-4 with TRBJ2-7, with D tentatively TRBD2 (6 bases). Germline V gene sequence: CDR1 SGHNT, CDR2 YYREEE (reference sequence). V dropped 3 bases and J dropped 7 bases, with 20 bases sitting between them. The CDR3 spans 15 residues. CDR3 nucleotides: TGTGCCAGCAGCTCGAAAATAGGAGGGCCGACGGAGCAGTACTTC. Its translation is CASSSKIGGPTEQYF.

The chain links TRBV28 to TRBJ2-3; weak D call: TRBD2 (6 bases). V lost 6 bases and J 2 bases, leaving 18 bases between the germline ends. Germline CDR1 is MDHEN and CDR2 is SYDVKM. The CDR3 contains 16 residues. The CDR3 spells CASRLRRGRNTDTQYF. In DNA, the CDR3 is TGTGCCAGCAGACTACGACGGGGGAGAAACACAGATACGCAGTATTTT. Full variable domain (outside the CDR3, taken from reference TRBV28 and TRBJ2-3): DVKVTQSSRYLVKRTGEKVFLECVQDMDHENMFWYRQDPGLGLRLIYFSYDVKMKEKGDIPEGYSVSREKKERFSLILESASTNQTSMYLCASRLRRGRNTDTQYFGPGTRLTVL.

V and J are TRBV5-6 and TRBJ2-7, with D perhaps TRBD1 (5 bases). V lost 3 bases and J 4 bases, leaving 11 bases between the germline ends. This CDR3 contains 13 residues. The V gene's germline CDR1 is SGHDT and CDR2 YYEEEE. Written as DNA, the CDR3 is TGTGCCAGCAGCTCATTCAGGGATTACGAGCAGTACGTC. Translating gives CASSSFRDYEQYV.

The rearrangement uses TRBV6-6 and TRBJ1-4; 7 nucleotides line up with TRBD1. The CDR3 is 15 amino acids. The ends lost 6 bases at V and 8 bases at J; junction bases unmatched: 12. Germline V lookup: CDR1 MNHNY, CDR2 SVGAGI (reference sequence). CDR3 sequence reads: CASSAGGGLGEKLFF. In DNA, the CDR3 is TGTGCCAGCAGCGCAGGGGGGGGCCTAGGGGAAAAACTGTTTTTT.

This sequence joins TRBV5-1 and TRBJ2-7; D is unresolved. Deletions cut 3 bases from V and 1 base from J, with 20 bases between. The CDR3 sequence is 17 residues long. Germline V gene data show CDR1 as SGHRS and CDR2 as YFSETQ. The CDR3 sequence: CASSSDPIEAVSYEQYF. CDR3 DNA: TGCGCCAGCAGCTCTGACCCGATCGAGGCCGTTTCCTACGAGCAGTACTTC. The whole variable domain, filled in from reference TRBV5-1 and TRBJ2-7, reads KAGVTQTPRYLIKTRGQQVTLSCSPISGHRSVSWYQQTPGQGLQFLFEYFSETQRNKGNFPGRFSGRQFSNSRSEMNVSTLELGDSALYLCASSSDPIEAVSYEQYFGPGTRLTVT.

The V call is TRBV2, the J call TRBJ1-2; the D gene is possibly TRBD1 (5 bases). Germline V gene lookup returns CDR1 SNHLY and CDR2 FYNNEI. V lost 11 bases and J lost 2, with 21 bases in between. This CDR3 is built from 15 residues. This CDR3 is CAGRVAPQVNYGYTF. CDR3 coding DNA: TGTGCCGGCCGGGTGGCCCCACAGGTGAACTATGGCTACACCTTC.

The J gene is TRBJ2-3, the V gene TRBV4-2, with 10 nucleotides matching TRBD2. Germline lookup yields CDR1 LGHNA and CDR2 YNFKEQ. The ends lost 3 bases at V and 1 base at J; junction bases unmatched: 1. CDR3 length equals 15 residues. The CDR3 sequence is CASSHGLAGTDTQYF. In DNA, the CDR3 is TGTGCCAGCAGCCACGGACTAGCGGGCACAGATACGCAGTATTTT.

J is TRBJ2-1 and V is TRBV6-6; unclear D gene. Germline V gives CDR1 MNHNY, CDR2 SVGAGI (reference sequence). V lost 2 bases to trimming and J lost 10 bases, with 15 bases between them. The CDR3 sequence is 14 residues long. The CDR3 protein is CASSYEALAIEQFF. The CDR3 DNA reads as TGTGCCAGCAGTTACGAGGCGCTCGCGATCGAGCAGTTCTTC.

The chain combines TRBV6-1 with TRBJ1-1, with a weak D call TRBD1 (6 bases). Germline assignment: CDR1 MNHNS and CDR2 SASEGT. This CDR3 region has 15 residues. Trimming removed 7 bases at V and 0 bases at J, with 15 bases between. The CDR3 coding sequence is TGTGCCAGCAACGGGGGGGCAGGGTTGAACACTGAAGCTTTCTTT. This codes for CASNGGAGLNTEAFF.

The rearrangement joins TRBV2 to TRBJ1-5; D might be TRBD1 (5 bases). Deletions cut 6 bases from V and 1 base from J, with 13 bases between. The germline V gene encodes CDR1 SNHLY and CDR2 FYNNEI. CDR3 length: 15 amino acids. The CDR3 DNA sequence: TGTGCCAGCAGGTCCGGAGGGACGAGCAATCAGCCCCAGCATTTT. Its translation: CASRSGGTSNQPQHF. Variable domain in full (rest from reference TRBV2 and TRBJ1-5): EPEVTQTPSHQVTQMGQEVILRCVPISNHLYFYWYRQILGQKVEFLVSFYNNEISEKSEIFDDQFSVERPDGSNFTLKIRSTKLEDSAMYFCASRSGGTSNQPQHFGDGTRLSIL.

This clone appeared once. The chain couples TRBV27 to TRBJ1-5, with D hard to call. Deletions cut 0 bases from V and 1 base from J, with 7 bases between. The CDR3 runs to 15 residues. Per the germline V gene, CDR1 is MNHEY and CDR2 is SMNVEV (reference sequence). The CDR3 region has the DNA TGTGCCAGCAGTTTATCATGGCAGAGCAATCAGCCCCAGCATTTT. It translates to CASSLSWQSNQPQHF.

The chain recombines TRBV5-1 with TRBJ2-7, with D perhaps matching TRBD1 (6 bases). Germline CDR1 reads SGHRS; CDR2 reads YFSETQ. V lost 1 base to trimming and J lost 4 bases, with 18 bases between them. The CDR3 spans 16 residues. The CDR3 spells CASSLLNQAGAYEQYF. CDR3 DNA: TGCGCCAGCAGCTTGCTTAATCAGGCAGGGGCTTACGAGCAGTACTTC. Combining the CDR3 with reference TRBV5-1 and TRBJ2-7 gives the whole variable domain KAGVTQTPRYLIKTRGQQVTLSCSPISGHRSVSWYQQTPGQGLQFLFEYFSETQRNKGNFPGRFSGRQFSNSRSEMNVSTLELGDSALYLCASSLLNQAGAYEQYFGPGTRLTVT.

This chain joins TRBV9 and TRBJ1-5, with D unclear. Germline V gene sequence: CDR1 SGDLS, CDR2 YYNGEE. The CDR3 consists of 13 residues. The germline V and J ends were trimmed by 0 bases and 7 bases, with 8 bases remaining between them. The CDR3 protein is CASSVGVSQPQHF. In DNA, the CDR3 is TGTGCCAGCAGCGTAGGAGTCTCCCAGCCCCAGCATTTT. Full variable domain (missing parts from reference TRBV9 and TRBJ1-5): DSGVTQTPKHLITATGQRVTLRCSPRSGDLSVYWYQQSLDQGLQFLIQYYNGEERAKGNILERFSAQQFPDLHSELNLSSLELGDSALYFCASSVGVSQPQHFGDGTRLSIL.

The chain combines TRBV6-1 with TRBJ1-4; D remains unclear. CDR3 length equals 14 residues. Germline loops: CDR1 MNHNS, CDR2 SASEGT. V was clipped by 6 bases and J by 6 bases, with 14 bases between them. The CDR3 here is CASRKQRWDEKLFF. CDR3 in DNA: TGTGCCAGCAGAAAACAGCGGTGGGATGAAAAACTGTTTTTT.

The chain uses TRBV28 and TRBJ1-4; maybe TRBD1 (6 bases). The germline gives CDR1 MDHEN, CDR2 SYDVKM. This CDR3 contains 19 residues. V lost 7 bases and J lost 8, with 32 bases in between. The CDR3 nucleotides are TGTGCCAGCAATAAACGGCCCGTCGGAAGACAGGCCTTTGTGGAAAAACTGTTTTTT. Its protein product is CASNKRPVGRQAFVEKLFF.

CDR3 sequence (DNA): TGTGCCAGCAGGCGGGACAGGGACGGAGCAACTAATGAAAAACTGTTTTTT. It yields the protein CASRRDRDGATNEKLFF. The chain joins TRBV28 to TRBJ1-4; TRBD1 agrees at 9 bases. Germline V lookup: CDR1 MDHEN, CDR2 SYDVKM. The ends lost 6 bases at V and 0 bases at J; junction bases unmatched: 8. The CDR3 extends over 17 amino acids. The full variable domain, in which reference TRBV28 and TRBJ1-4 provide the parts outside the CDR3, is DVKVTQSSRYLVKRTGEKVFLECVQDMDHENMFWYRQDPGLGLRLIYFSYDVKMKEKGDIPEGYSVSREKKERFSLILESASTNQTSMYLCASRRDRDGATNEKLFFGSGTQLSVL.

The CDR3 nucleotides read TGTGCCAGCACCACTAGCGGGGGATTTGTCAGGACAGATACGCAGTATTTT. This translates into CASTTSGGFVRTDTQYF. V usage is TRBV21-1 and J usage is TRBJ2-3; the D segment call TRBD2 is taken from the table without a DNA check. TRBV21-1 has pseudogene status. CDR3 length equals 17 residues.

V usage is TRBV19 and J usage is TRBJ2-1; 8 positions match TRBD2. The germline gives CDR1 LNHDA, CDR2 SQIVND (reference sequence). The CDR3 runs to 17 residues. With V trimmed by 2 bases and J by 5 bases, 11 bases remained unmatched. For the CDR3, the DNA is TGTGCCAGTAGTATAACACGGTCTATAGCGGGGAACAATGAGCAGTTCTTC. It translates to CASSITRSIAGNNEQFF.

On this clone itself: Within the sample, other DNA sequences also encode this same CDR3. The V gene is TRBV7-3, the J gene TRBJ2-5, with a tentative D call TRBD2 (6 bases). The CDR3 sequence is 14 residues long. Trimming shortened V by 5 bases and J by 2 bases, and 12 bases separated the two germline ends. The germline gives CDR1 SGHTA, CDR2 FQGTGA. The CDR3 nucleotides are TGTGCCAGCAGCCCAACGGGACTTCAAGAGACCCAGTACTTC. It codes for CASSPTGLQETQYF. Together with reference TRBV7-3 and TRBJ2-5, the CDR3 gives the full variable domain: GAGVSQTPSNKVTEKGKYVELRCDPISGHTALYWYRQSLGQGPEFLIYFQGTGAADDSGLPNDRFFAVRPEGSVSTLKIQRTERGDSAVYLCASSPTGLQETQYFGPGTRLLVL.